This T cell receptor beta chain derives from a study of blood T cell repertoires in COVID-19. Turning to the study itself: From the United States, Italy and Spain came samples of acute and convalescent COVID-19.

This CDR3 spans 16 amino acids. Germline lookup yields CDR1 SGHTA and CDR2 FQGNSA. The V gene end was trimmed by 6 bases and the J gene end by 2 bases; junction bases not matched to a gene: 13. Source study methods: Reference gene primers were amplified, and this amplification served to estimate nucleated cell counts. Measured with immunoSEQ multiplex PCR; TCRdb has only the in-frame clones, and not every one. V, J and clone size reflect that table, while D and trimming were determined from the DNA. In the table there are about 200,000 clones, approximately 83% of which are singletons. The genes are TRBV7-2 and TRBJ2-7; the match to TRBD2 covers 7 bases. Sample: peripheral blood. The receptor was isolated from a man aged 55-75 years with acute or convalescent COVID-19. Written as DNA, the CDR3 is TGTGCCAGCAGTTCCCAAGGAAGTGGGGGGGCCTACGAGCAGTACTTC. It translates to CASSSQGSGGAYEQYF.